This T cell receptor (beta chain) is drawn from a study of shared clonotypes between healthy human individuals. Worth noting for this clone: Antigen unknown.

Germline V gene data show CDR1 as SGDLS and CDR2 as YYNGEE. V was cut by 0 bases and J by 4 bases, with 12 bases left in between. This CDR3 has 15 amino acids. An even split of each subset's genomic DNA across several immunoSEQ plates was performed. Generated by immunoSEQ multiplex PCR, the TCRdb table keeps only in-frame clones and is missing some. The repertoire includes some 2,000,000 clones, about 95% of them detected once, and roughly 1% sits in the top ten. Study findings and constraints: Non-shared clonotypes showed lower generation probabilities than clonotypes common to all four donors.

It was CD45RO-negative cells, positively selected for CCR7, that made up naive CD8 cells, with terminally differentiated effector memory CD45RA+ cells excluded. Free of recent acute infections or vaccinations, the donors were healthy HIV-negative adults. Only Caucasian adults living in Nashville, Tennessee made up the donor group. The clonotype was recovered from a man aged 18 to 30 in good health. The sequenced sample consisted of naive CD8+ T cells sorted from blood. V and J are TRBV9 and TRBJ2-3; D not certain. The CDR3 is CASSVESNEADTQYF. Written as DNA, the CDR3 is TGTGCCAGCAGCGTAGAATCGAACGAGGCAGATACGCAGTATTTT.